The 11 T cell receptor beta chains reported below all come from one sample, sequenced in a study of blood T cell repertoires in COVID-19. Generated by immunoSEQ multiplex PCR, the TCRdb table keeps only in-frame clones and is missing some. The repertoire holds around 220,000 clones, with 85% to 90% as singletons. The specimen sequenced was peripheral blood. The receptors were gathered from a woman aged 45-65 years with COVID-19, enrolled during active disease.

The V gene is TRBV11-2, the J gene TRBJ1-2, with 9 positions matching TRBD1. Trimming took 1 base from V and 11 from J; bases not matched to a gene: 5. CDR1 is SGHAT, CDR2 FQNNGV, per germline. The CDR3 is 13 residues long. The DNA for the CDR3 is TGTGCCAGCAGCTTAGGAAACAGGGGGCGGTACACCTTC. This translates into CASSLGNRGRYTF.

The chain is built from TRBV9 and TRBJ1-5; D is ambiguous. CDR1 is SGDLS and CDR2 is YYNGEE in the germline V gene. The CDR3 contains 14 residues. V was clipped by 0 bases and J by 7 bases, with 11 bases between them. In DNA form, the CDR3 reads TGTGCCAGCAGCGTAGGAGGGAGGGAACAGCCCCAGCATTTT. This translates into CASSVGGREQPQHF.

This chain connects TRBV6-2 or TRBV6-3 to TRBJ2-6; 8 positions match TRBD1. The length of the CDR3 is 17 residues. With 6 bases clipped from V and 1 base from J, the junction kept 8 bases outside the gene matches. Germline V gene sequence: CDR1 MNHEY, CDR2 SVGEGT. The CDR3 spells CASSSQGAWSGANVLTF. In nucleotides, the CDR3 is TGTGCCAGCAGCTCCCAGGGGGCGTGGTCTGGGGCCAACGTCCTGACTTTC.

The gene calls are TRBV11-2 and TRBJ1-2; TRBD1 aligns across 7 bases. Per the germline V gene, CDR1 is SGHAT and CDR2 is FQNNGV. V lost 3 bases to trimming and J lost 7 bases; unmatched junction nucleotides: 5. The CDR3 is 13 residues long. The CDR3 loop is CASSFGAGGGYTF. Here the CDR3 DNA reads TGTGCCAGCAGCTTCGGGGCAGGGGGTGGCTACACCTTC. The full variable domain, in which reference TRBV11-2 and TRBJ1-2 provide the parts outside the CDR3, is EAGVAQSPRYKIIEKRQSVAFWCNPISGHATLYWYQQILGQGPKLLIQFQNNGVVDDSQLPKDRFSAERLKGVDSTLKIQPAKLEDSAVYLCASSFGAGGGYTFGSGTRLTVV.

This chain uses TRBV6-2 or TRBV6-3 with TRBJ1-4; TRBD1 matches 8 bases. Trimming removed 4 bases from V and 8 bases from J; junction bases left unmatched: 9. Germline CDR1 reads MNHEY; CDR2 reads SVGEGT. The CDR3 is 15 residues long. The CDR3 spells CASSSKQGAREKLFF. The CDR3, as DNA: TGTGCCAGCAGTTCTAAGCAGGGGGCGCGGGAAAAACTGTTTTTT.

Turning to this clone: Other DNA sequences from this sample encode an identical CDR3 as well. The chain is built from TRBV12-5 and TRBJ2-3, with 11 bases fitting TRBD2. The germline gives CDR1 LGHNT, CDR2 FRNRAP. The CDR3 consists of 16 residues. V shed 1 base and J 0 bases; nucleotides not matched to a gene: 0. CDR3 bases: TGTGCTAGTGGTTTGGGACTAGCGGGAAGCACAGATACGCAGTATTTT. Its protein is CASGLGLAGSTDTQYF.

The CDR3 spells CAWNQGSGNTIYF. CDR3 bases: TGTGCCTGGAACCAGGGGAGTGGAAACACCATATATTTT. V usage is TRBV30 and J usage is TRBJ1-3, with D possibly matching TRBD1 (6 bases). V was trimmed by 4 bases and J by 3 bases, leaving 10 bases between them. CDR3 size: 13 residues. The germline gives CDR1 GTSNPN, CDR2 SVGIG (reference sequence).

The rearrangement links TRBV10-2 to TRBJ2-7; D perhaps matches TRBD1 (5 bases). The V and J ends lost 4 bases and 0 bases respectively, with 7 bases between them. The germline CDR1 and CDR2 sequences are WSHSY and SAAADI. This CDR3 is 13 amino acids long. The CDR3 sequence is CASSGTPSYEQYV. In DNA form, the CDR3 reads TGCGCCAGCAGTGGGACACCCTCCTACGAGCAGTACGTC.

This chain links TRBV7-3 with TRBJ2-1; 10 bases line up with TRBD2. CDR3 length: 14 residues. CDR1 is SGHTA and CDR2 is FQGTGA in the germline V gene. Losses at the gene ends were 3 bases for V and 7 bases for J; bases not matched to a gene: 3. The CDR3 protein is CASSLGLAWNEQFF. The CDR3 DNA follows: TGTGCCAGCAGCTTGGGACTAGCGTGGAATGAGCAGTTCTTC.

In nucleotides, the CDR3 is TGTGCCAGCAGCTTAGGAGGTGGGGGGGTGATCTCTGGAAACACCATATATTTT. Its translation is CASSLGGGGVISGNTIYF. This rearrangement joins TRBV7-6 to TRBJ1-3, with a tentative D call TRBD1 (5 bases). Germline V gene lookup returns CDR1 SGHVS and CDR2 FNYEAQ. CDR3 length: 18 amino acids. The V and J ends lost 1 base and 0 bases respectively, with 16 bases between them.

The V gene is TRBV6-5, the J gene TRBJ2-7; no firm D call. Trimming pared 2 bases from V and 0 bases from J, leaving 5 bases between. The CDR3 sequence is 13 residues long. The germline CDR1 and CDR2 sequences are MNHEY and SVGAGI. CDR3 coding DNA: TGTGCCAGCAGTTACGGCCACTCCTACGAGCAGTACTTC. It translates to CASSYGHSYEQYF.